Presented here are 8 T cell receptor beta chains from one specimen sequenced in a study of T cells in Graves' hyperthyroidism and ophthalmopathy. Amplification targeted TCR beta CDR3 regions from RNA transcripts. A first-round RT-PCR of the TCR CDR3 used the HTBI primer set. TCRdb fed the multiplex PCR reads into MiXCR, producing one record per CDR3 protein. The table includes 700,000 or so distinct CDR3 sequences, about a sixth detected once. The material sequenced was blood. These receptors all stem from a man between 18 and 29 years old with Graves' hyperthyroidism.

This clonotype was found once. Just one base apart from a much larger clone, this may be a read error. CDR3 coding DNA: TGTGCCAGCAGCTCAGATGCCCCCTCCAGAGAGACCCAGTACTTC. As protein: CASSSDAPSRETQYF. The V and J genes are TRBV7-3 and TRBJ2-5; the D is unclear. The CDR3 spans 15 residues. Between the trimmed V and J ends, which lost 4 bases and 4 bases, there was a span of 16 bases. Germline CDR1 SGHTA, CDR2 FQGTGA.

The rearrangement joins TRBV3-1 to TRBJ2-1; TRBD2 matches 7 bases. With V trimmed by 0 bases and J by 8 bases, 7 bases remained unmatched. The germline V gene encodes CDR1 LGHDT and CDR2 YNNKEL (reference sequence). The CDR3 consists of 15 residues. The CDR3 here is CASSQDLGDYYEQFF. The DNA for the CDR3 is TGTGCCAGCAGCCAAGATCTCGGGGACTATTATGAGCAGTTCTTC.

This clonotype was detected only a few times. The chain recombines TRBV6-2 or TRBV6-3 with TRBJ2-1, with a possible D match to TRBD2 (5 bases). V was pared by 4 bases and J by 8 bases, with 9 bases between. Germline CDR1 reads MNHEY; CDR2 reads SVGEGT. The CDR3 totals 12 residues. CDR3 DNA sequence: TGTGCCAGCAGTTCCCTAGCTCATGAGCAGTTCTTC. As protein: CASSSLAHEQFF.

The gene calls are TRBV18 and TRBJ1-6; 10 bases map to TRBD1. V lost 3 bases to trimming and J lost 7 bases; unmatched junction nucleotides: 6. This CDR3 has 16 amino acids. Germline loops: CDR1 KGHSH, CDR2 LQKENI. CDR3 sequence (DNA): TGTGCCAGCTCACCCGAGACAGGGGGCGCGAATTCACCCCTCCACTTT. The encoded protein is CASSPETGGANSPLHF.

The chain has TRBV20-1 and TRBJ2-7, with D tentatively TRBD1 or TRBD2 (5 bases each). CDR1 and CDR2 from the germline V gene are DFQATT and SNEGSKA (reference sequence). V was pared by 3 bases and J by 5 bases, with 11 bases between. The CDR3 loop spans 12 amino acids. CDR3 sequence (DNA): TGCAGTGCTAGGACGGGGCAAAACGAGCAGTACTTC. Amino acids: CSARTGQNEQYF.

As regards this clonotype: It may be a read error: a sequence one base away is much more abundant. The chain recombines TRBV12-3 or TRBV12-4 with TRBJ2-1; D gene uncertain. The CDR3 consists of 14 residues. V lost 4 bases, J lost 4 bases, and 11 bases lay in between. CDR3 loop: CASSYGAVYNEQFF. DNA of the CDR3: TGTGCCAGCAGTTATGGAGCAGTTTACAATGAGCAGTTCTTC.

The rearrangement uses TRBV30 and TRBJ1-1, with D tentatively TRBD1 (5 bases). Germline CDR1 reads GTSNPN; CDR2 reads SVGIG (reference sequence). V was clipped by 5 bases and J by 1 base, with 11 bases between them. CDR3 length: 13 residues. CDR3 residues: CAWSTGTNTEAFF. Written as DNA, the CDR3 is TGTGCCTGGTCAACAGGAACGAACACTGAAGCTTTCTTT.

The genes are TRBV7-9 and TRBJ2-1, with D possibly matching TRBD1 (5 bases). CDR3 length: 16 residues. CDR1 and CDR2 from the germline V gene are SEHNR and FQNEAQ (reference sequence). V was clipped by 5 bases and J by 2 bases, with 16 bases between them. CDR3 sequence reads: CASSPYLQGPYNEQFF. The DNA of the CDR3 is TGTGCCAGCAGCCCCTACTTGCAGGGCCCCTACAATGAGCAGTTCTTC.